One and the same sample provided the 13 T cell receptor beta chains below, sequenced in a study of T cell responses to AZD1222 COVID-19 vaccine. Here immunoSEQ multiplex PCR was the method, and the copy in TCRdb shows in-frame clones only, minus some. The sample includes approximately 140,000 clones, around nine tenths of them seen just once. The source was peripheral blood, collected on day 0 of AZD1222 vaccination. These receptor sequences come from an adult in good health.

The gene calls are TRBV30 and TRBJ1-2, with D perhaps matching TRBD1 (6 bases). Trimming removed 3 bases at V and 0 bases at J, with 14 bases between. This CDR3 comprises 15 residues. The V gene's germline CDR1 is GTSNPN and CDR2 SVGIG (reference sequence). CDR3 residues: CAWSPRGAPNYGYTF. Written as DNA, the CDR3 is TGTGCCTGGAGCCCTAGGGGGGCTCCTAACTATGGCTACACCTTC.

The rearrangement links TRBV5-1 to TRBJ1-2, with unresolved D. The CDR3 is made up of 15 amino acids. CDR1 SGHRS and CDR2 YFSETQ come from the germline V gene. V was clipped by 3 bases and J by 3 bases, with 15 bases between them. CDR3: CASSSGTRGDYGYTF. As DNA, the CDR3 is TGCGCCAGCAGCTCCGGCACGCGCGGGGACTATGGCTACACCTTC.

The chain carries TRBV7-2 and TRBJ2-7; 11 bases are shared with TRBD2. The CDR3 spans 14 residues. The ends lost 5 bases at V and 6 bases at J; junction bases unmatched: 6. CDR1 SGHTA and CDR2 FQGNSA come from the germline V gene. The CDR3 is CASSPTLAGVEQYF. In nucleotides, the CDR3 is TGTGCCAGCAGCCCCACACTAGCGGGAGTCGAGCAGTACTTC.

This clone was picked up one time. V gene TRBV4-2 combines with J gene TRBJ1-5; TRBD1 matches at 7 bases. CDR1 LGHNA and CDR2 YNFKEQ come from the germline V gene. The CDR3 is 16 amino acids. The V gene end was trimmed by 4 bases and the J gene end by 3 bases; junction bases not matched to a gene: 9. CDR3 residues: CASSPKGQRYNQPQHF. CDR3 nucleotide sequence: TGTGCCAGCAGCCCCAAGGGACAGAGGTACAATCAGCCCCAGCATTTT.

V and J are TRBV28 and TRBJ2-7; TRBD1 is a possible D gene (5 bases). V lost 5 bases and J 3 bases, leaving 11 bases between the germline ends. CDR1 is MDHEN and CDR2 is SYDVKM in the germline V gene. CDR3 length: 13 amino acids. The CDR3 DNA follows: TGTGCCAGCAGTGAGACAGCCGGCTACGAGCAGTACTTC. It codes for CASSETAGYEQYF. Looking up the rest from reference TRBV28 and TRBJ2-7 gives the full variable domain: DVKVTQSSRYLVKRTGEKVFLECVQDMDHENMFWYRQDPGLGLRLIYFSYDVKMKEKGDIPEGYSVSREKKERFSLILESASTNQTSMYLCASSETAGYEQYFGPGTRLTVT.

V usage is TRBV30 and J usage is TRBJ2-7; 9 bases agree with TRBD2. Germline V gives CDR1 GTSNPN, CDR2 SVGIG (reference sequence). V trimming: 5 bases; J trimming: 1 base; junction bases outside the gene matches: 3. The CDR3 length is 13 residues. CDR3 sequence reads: CAWASGISYEQYF. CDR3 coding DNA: TGTGCCTGGGCTAGCGGGATATCCTACGAGCAGTACTTC.

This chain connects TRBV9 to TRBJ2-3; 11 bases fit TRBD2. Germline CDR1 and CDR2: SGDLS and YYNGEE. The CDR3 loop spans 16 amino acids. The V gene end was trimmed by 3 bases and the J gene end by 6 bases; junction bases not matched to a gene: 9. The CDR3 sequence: CASSAELAGVGDTQYF. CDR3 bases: TGTGCCAGCAGCGCCGAACTAGCGGGAGTGGGGGATACGCAGTATTTT.

In DNA, the CDR3 is TGTGCCAGTTCCTATAGACAGGCTGCCGGCGAGCAGTACTTC. Its protein is CASSYRQAAGEQYF. The J gene is TRBJ2-7, the V gene TRBV27; D might be TRBD1 (6 bases). V was clipped by 9 bases and J by 6 bases, with 21 bases between them. This CDR3 region has 14 residues. Germline V CDR1 and CDR2: MNHEY, SMNVEV (reference sequence).

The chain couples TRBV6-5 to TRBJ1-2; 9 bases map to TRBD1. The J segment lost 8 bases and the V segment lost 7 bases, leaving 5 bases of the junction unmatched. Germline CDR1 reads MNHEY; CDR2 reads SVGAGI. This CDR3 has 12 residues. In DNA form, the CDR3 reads TGTGCCAGCACACAGGGGGCGTTGGGCTACACCTTC. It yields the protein CASTQGALGYTF.

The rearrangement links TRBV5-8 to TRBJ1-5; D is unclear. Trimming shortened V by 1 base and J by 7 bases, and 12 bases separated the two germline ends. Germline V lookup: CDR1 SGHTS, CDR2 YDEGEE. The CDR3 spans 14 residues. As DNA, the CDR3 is TGTGCCAGCAGCTTGCCAAGGTATGGGCAGCCCCAGCATTTT. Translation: CASSLPRYGQPQHF.

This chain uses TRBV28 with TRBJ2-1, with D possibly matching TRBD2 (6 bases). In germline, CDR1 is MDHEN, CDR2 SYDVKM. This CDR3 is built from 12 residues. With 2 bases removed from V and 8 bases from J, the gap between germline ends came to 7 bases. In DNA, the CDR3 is TGTGCCAGCAGTTTAGGGGGGTATGAGCAGTTCTTC. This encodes CASSLGGYEQFF.

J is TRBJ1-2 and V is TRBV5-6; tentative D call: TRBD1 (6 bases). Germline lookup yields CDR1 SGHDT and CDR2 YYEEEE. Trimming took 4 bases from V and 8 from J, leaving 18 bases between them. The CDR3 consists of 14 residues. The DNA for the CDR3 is TGTGCCAGCAGCCCCGGGGGGCGCATTAAGGGCTACACCTTC. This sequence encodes CASSPGGRIKGYTF.

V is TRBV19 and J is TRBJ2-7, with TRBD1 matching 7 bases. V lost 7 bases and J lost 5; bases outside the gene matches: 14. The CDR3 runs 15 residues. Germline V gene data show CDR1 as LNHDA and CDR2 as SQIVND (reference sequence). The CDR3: CASNFLTGSYDEQYF. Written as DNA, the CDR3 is TGTGCCAGTAACTTCCTGACAGGGAGTTACGACGAGCAGTACTTC.